These 7 T cell receptor beta chains share one sample of origin, sequenced in a study of response to subunit inactivated influenza vaccine. Using its own MiXCR run on the RT-PCR reads, TCRdb lists one record per CDR3 protein. The sample has about 170,000 distinct CDR3 sequences; roughly 12% are singletons. The same data also went into a second study, on T cells expressing NK-cell markers. From that report: Making the TCR beta cDNA relied on 5'RACE template switching with UMIs.

Sequences were derived from CD8+ T cells sorted from PBMCs, sampled about 12 days after vaccination. These receptors all come from a man aged 50 or older who received an inactivated influenza vaccine.

The chain uses TRBV7-9 and TRBJ2-5; 11 bases map to TRBD1. The CDR3 is 16 residues long. With 1 base clipped from V and 4 bases from J, the junction kept 5 bases outside the gene matches. Germline assignment: CDR1 SEHNR and CDR2 FQNEAQ (reference sequence). The CDR3 is CASSLEPGTGGETQYF. CDR3 bases: TGTGCCAGCAGCTTAGAGCCCGGGACAGGGGGAGAGACCCAGTACTTC.

This chain uses TRBV28 with TRBJ2-1, with 11 bases matching TRBD2. The CDR3 is 16 residues long. From germline, CDR1 is MDHEN and CDR2 SYDVKM. With V trimmed by 3 bases and J by 4 bases, 5 bases remained unmatched. CDR3 protein: CASSFPGLAEYNEQFF. In DNA, the CDR3 is TGTGCCAGCAGTTTCCCGGGACTAGCGGAATACAATGAGCAGTTCTTC.

The chain has TRBV15 and TRBJ2-3; 11 nucleotides match TRBD2. The germline V gene encodes CDR1 LNHNV and CDR2 YYDKDF (reference sequence). The CDR3 has 16 residues. V lost 0 bases, J lost 7 bases, and 6 bases stayed unmatched. Written as DNA, the CDR3 is TGTGCCACCAGCAGAGAAGGACTAGCGGGTCTAAATACGCAGTATTTT. As protein: CATSREGLAGLNTQYF.

The chain has TRBV9 and TRBJ2-5, with a possible D match to TRBD2 (6 bases). The CDR3 consists of 15 residues. Trimming removed 6 bases at V and 5 bases at J, with 20 bases between. CDR1 and CDR2 (germline): SGDLS, YYNGEE. This chain's CDR3 is CASTPSLGGRETQYF. CDR3 nucleotides: TGTGCCAGCACCCCGTCCTTGGGAGGTCGGGAGACCCAGTACTTC.

The chain employs TRBV11-2 and TRBJ2-1; D tentatively reads TRBD1 or TRBD2 (5 bases each). The CDR3 sequence is 16 residues long. Between the trimmed V and J ends, which lost 1 base and 2 bases, there was a span of 12 bases. The germline gives CDR1 SGHAT, CDR2 FQNNGV. CDR3 nucleotide sequence: TGTGCCAGCAGCTTAGTGTGGGACGGGACCTACAATGAGCAGTTCTTC. Protein product: CASSLVWDGTYNEQFF. Combining the CDR3 with reference TRBV11-2 and TRBJ2-1 gives the whole variable domain EAGVAQSPRYKIIEKRQSVAFWCNPISGHATLYWYQQILGQGPKLLIQFQNNGVVDDSQLPKDRFSAERLKGVDSTLKIQPAKLEDSAVYLCASSLVWDGTYNEQFFGPGTRLTVL.

The V and J genes are TRBV9 and TRBJ1-1, with 10 bases aligning to TRBD1. CDR1 is SGDLS, CDR2 YYNGEE, per germline. This CDR3 comprises 15 residues. The ends lost 3 bases at V and 1 base at J; junction bases unmatched: 3. DNA for the CDR3: TGTGCCAGCAGCGGGACAGGGGGTGGGAACACTGAAGCTTTCTTT. This gives the protein CASSGTGGGNTEAFF.

This chain uses TRBV4-1 with TRBJ2-1; TRBD2 matches 14 bases. Germline CDR1 reads MGHRA; CDR2 reads YSYEKL. V lost 0 bases and J lost 3; bases outside the gene matches: 16. This CDR3 has 22 residues. DNA for the CDR3: TGCGCCAGCAGCCAAGATCTCGGGGGCGCGGGACTAGCGGGAGTCCTCTACAATGAGCAGTTCTTC. Protein sequence: CASSQDLGGAGLAGVLYNEQFF.